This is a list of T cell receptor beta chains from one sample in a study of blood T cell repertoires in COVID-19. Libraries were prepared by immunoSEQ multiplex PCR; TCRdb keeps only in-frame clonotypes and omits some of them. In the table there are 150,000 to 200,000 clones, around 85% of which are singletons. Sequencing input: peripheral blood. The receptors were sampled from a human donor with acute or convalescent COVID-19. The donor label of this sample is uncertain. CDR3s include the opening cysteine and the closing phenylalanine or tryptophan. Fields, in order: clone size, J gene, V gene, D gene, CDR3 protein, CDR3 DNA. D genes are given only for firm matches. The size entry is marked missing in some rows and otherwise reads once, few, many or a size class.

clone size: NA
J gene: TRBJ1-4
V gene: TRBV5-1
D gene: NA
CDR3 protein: CASSLLEGNEKLFF
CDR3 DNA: TGCGCCAGCAGCTTATTGGAGGGGAATGAAAAACTGTTTTTT

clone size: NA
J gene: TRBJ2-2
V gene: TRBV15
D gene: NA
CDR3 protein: CATSRDRREAGELFF
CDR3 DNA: TGTGCCACCAGCAGAGACCGGAGGGAGGCCGGGGAGCTGTTTTTT

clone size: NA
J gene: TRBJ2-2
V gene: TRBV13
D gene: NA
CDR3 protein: CASSLWGGWNTGELFF
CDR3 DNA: TGTGCCAGCAGCTTATGGGGGGGCTGGAACACCGGGGAGCTGTTTTTT

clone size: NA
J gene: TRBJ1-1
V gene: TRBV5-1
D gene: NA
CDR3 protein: CASSPLDRMNTEAFF
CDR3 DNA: TGCGCCAGCAGCCCCTTAGACAGGATGAACACTGAAGCTTTCTTT

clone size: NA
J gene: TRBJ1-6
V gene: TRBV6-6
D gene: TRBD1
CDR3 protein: CASSRQGSYNSPLHF
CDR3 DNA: TGTGCCAGCAGTCGACAGGGCTCCTATAATTCACCCCTCCACTTT

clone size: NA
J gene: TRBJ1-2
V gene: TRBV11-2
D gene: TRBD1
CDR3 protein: CASSSRGQGNYGYTF
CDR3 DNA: TGTGCCAGCAGCTCCCGGGGACAGGGTAACTATGGCTACACCTTC

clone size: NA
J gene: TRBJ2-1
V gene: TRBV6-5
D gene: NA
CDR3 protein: CASSLRGAAYNEQFF
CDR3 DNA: TGTGCCAGCAGTCTCCGGGGGGCGGCATACAATGAGCAGTTCTTC

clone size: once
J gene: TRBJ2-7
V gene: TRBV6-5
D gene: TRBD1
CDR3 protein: CASRRTGVYEQYF
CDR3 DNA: TGTGCCAGCAGAAGGACAGGTGTATACGAGCAGTACTTC

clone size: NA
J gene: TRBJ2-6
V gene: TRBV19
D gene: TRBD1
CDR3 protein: CASSGTGRSSGANVLTF
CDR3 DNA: TGTGCCAGTAGTGGGACAGGGAGAAGCTCTGGGGCCAACGTCCTGACTTTC

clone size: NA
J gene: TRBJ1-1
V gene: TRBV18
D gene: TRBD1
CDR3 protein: CASSPFGQGGHTEAFF
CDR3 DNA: TGTGCCAGCTCACCTTTCGGACAGGGAGGGCACACTGAAGCTTTCTTT

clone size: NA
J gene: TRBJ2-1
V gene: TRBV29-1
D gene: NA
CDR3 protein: CSAVRREQFF
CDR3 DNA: TGCAGCGCCGTGAGGAGGGAGCAGTTCTTC

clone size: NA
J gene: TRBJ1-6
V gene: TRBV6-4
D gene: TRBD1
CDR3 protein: CASSAGTAYNSPLHF
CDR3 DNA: TGTGCCAGCAGCGCCGGGACAGCTTATAATTCACCCCTCCACTTT

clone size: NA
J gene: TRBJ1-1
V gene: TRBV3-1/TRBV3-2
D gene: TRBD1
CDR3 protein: CASSQLNTGVTEAFF
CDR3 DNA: TGTGCCAGCAGCCAACTCAATACAGGGGTCACTGAAGCTTTCTTT

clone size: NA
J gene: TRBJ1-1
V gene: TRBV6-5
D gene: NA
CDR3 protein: CASSYEVNTEAFF
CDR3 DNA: TGTGCCAGCAGTTACGAGGTGAACACTGAAGCTTTCTTT

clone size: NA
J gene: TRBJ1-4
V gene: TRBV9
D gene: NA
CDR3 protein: CASSPRGARTNEKLFF
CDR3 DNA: TGTGCCAGCAGCCCCCGGGGGGCACGAACTAATGAAAAACTGTTTTTT

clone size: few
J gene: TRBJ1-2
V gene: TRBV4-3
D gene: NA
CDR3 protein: CASSQDVRGRYGYTF
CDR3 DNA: TGCGCCAGCAGCCAAGATGTAAGGGGCCGGTATGGCTACACCTTC

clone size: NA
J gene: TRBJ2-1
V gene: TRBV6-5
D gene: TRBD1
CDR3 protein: CASSYSDRGRYNEQFF
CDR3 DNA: TGTGCCAGCAGTTACTCGGACAGGGGTCGATACAATGAGCAGTTCTTC

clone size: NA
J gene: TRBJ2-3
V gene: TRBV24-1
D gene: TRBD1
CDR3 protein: CATSDAWTGDTQYF
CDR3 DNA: TGTGCCACCAGTGATGCCTGGACAGGGGACACGCAGTATTTT

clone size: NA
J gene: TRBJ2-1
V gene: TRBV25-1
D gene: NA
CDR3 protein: CASSETSGHGANRQFF
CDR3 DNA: TGTGCCAGCAGTGAGACCTCGGGACACGGAGCGAATCGGCAGTTCTTC

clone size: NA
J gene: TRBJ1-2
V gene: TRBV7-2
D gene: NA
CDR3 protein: CASRPGSNYGYTF
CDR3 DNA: TGTGCCAGCCGCCCAGGTTCTAACTATGGCTACACCTTC

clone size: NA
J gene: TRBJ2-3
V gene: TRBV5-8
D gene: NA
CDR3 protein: CASSLGPGVSTDTQYF
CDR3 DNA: TGTGCCAGCAGCTTGGGACCGGGGGTTAGCACAGATACGCAGTATTTT

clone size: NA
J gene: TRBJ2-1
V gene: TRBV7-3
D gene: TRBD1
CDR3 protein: CASSLPGQGHNEQFF
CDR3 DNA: TGTGCCAGCAGCCTACCTGGACAGGGCCACAATGAGCAGTTCTTC

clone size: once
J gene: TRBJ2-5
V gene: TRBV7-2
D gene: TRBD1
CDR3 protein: CASSQDRGETQYF
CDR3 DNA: TGTGCCAGCAGCCAGGACAGGGGCGAGACCCAGTACTTC

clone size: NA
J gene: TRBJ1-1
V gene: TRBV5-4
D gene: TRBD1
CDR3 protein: CASSFITGGAEDTEAFF
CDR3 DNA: TGTGCCAGCAGCTTTATCACAGGGGGCGCGGAGGACACTGAAGCTTTCTTT

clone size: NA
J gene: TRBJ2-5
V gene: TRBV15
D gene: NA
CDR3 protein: CATSRDNRETQYF
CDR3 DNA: TGTGCCACCAGCAGAGACAACCGGGAGACCCAGTACTTC

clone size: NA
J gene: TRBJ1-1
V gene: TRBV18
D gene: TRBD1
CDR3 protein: CASSRKGQGNTEAFF
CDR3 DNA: TGTGCCAGCTCGCGCAAGGGACAGGGGAACACTGAAGCTTTCTTT

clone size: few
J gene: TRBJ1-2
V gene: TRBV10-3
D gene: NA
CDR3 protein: CAIKGRDYGYTF
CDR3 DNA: TGTGCCATCAAGGGCAGGGACTATGGCTACACCTTC

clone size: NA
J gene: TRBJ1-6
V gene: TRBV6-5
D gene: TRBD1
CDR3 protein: CASTGDYNSPLHF
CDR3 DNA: TGTGCCTCGACAGGGGACTATAATTCACCCCTCCACTTT

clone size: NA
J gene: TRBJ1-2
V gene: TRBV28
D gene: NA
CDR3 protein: CAISLRGFGYTF
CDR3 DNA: TGTGCCATCAGCCTCAGGGGCTTTGGCTACACCTTC

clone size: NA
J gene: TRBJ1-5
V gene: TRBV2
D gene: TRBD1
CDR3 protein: CASTGQGGNQPQHF
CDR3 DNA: TGTGCCAGCACTGGACAGGGGGGAAATCAGCCCCAGCATTTT

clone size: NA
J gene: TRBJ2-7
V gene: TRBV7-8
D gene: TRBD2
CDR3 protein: CASSWGGSGAIEQYF
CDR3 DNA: TGTGCCAGCAGTTGGGGGGGTAGCGGGGCAATCGAGCAGTACTTC

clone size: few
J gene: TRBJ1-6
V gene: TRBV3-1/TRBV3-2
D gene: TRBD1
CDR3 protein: CASSLGQDNSPLHF
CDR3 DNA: TGTGCCAGCAGCCTTGGACAGGATAATTCACCCCTCCACTTT

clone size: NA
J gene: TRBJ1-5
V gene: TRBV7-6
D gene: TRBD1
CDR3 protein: CASSAGQFNQPQHF
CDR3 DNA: TGTGCCAGCAGCGCGGGACAGTTCAATCAGCCCCAGCATTTT

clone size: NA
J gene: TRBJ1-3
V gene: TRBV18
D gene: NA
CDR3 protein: CASSPDRSSRNTIYF
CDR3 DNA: TGTGCCAGCTCACCAGACAGATCCTCGCGGAACACCATATATTTT

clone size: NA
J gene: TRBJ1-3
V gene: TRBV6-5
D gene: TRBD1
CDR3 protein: CASRADRGPGNTIYF
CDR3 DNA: TGTGCCAGCAGAGCGGACAGGGGACCTGGAAACACCATATATTTT

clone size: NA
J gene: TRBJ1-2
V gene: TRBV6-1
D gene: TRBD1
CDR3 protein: CASSDRGRTYGYTF
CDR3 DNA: TGTGCCAGCAGTGACAGGGGGCGCACCTATGGCTACACCTTC

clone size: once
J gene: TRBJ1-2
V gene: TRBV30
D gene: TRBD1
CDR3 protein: CAWSVTGGADYGYTF
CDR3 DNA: TGTGCCTGGAGTGTGACAGGGGGAGCGGACTATGGCTACACCTTC

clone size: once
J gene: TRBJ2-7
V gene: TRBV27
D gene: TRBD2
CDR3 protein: CASSLSRRGGVNEQYF
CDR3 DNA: TGTGCCAGCAGTTTATCTCGGCGGGGGGGCGTCAACGAGCAGTACTTC

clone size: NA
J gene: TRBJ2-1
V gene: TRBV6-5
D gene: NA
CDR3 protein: CASSYSRPPPEQFF
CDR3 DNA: TGTGCCAGCAGTTACTCGAGGCCGCCCCCTGAGCAGTTCTTC

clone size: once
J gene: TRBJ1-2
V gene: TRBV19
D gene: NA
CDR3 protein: CASSSPFGLTYGYTF
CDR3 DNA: TGTGCCAGTAGTAGCCCCTTTGGACTGACCTATGGCTACACCTTC

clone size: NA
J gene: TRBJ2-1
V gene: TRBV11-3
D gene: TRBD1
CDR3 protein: CASSAPPGGEQFF
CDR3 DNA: TGTGCCAGCAGCGCACCCCCAGGGGGTGAGCAGTTCTTC

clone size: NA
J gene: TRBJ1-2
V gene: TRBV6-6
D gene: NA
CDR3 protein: CASATAGVLQNYGYTF
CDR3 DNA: TGTGCCAGCGCCACGGCGGGAGTCCTGCAAAACTATGGCTACACCTTC

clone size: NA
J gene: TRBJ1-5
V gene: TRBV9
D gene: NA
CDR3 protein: CASSVEGADNQPQHF
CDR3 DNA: TGTGCCAGCAGCGTAGAAGGGGCTGACAATCAGCCCCAGCATTTT

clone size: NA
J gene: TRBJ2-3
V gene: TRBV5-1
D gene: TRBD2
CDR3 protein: CASIPGGGSTDTQYF
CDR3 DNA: TGCGCCAGCATCCCTGGCGGGGGAAGCACAGATACGCAGTATTTT

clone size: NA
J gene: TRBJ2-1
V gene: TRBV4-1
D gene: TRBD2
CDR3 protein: CASSQDLGLVGWNEQFF
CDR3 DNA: TGCGCCAGCAGCCAAGACCTAGGACTAGTGGGCTGGAATGAGCAGTTCTTC

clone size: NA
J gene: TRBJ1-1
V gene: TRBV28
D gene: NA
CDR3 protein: CASSFSPGQREAFF
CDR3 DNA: TGTGCCAGCAGTTTTAGTCCGGGACAAAGGGAAGCTTTCTTT

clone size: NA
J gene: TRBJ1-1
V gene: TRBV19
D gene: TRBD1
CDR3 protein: CASSTRQGARKAFF
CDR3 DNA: TGTGCCAGTAGTACACGACAGGGGGCTAGAAAAGCTTTCTTT

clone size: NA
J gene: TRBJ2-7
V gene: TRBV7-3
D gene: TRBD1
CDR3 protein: CASSPTGGRPYEQYF
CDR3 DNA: TGTGCCAGCAGCCCGACAGGGGGTAGACCCTACGAGCAGTACTTC

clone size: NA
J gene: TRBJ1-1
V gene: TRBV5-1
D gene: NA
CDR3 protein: CASSFLAPEAEAFF
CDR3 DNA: TGCGCCAGCAGCTTTCTGGCCCCTGAAGCTGAAGCTTTCTTT

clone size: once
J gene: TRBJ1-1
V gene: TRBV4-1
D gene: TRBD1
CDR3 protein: CASSQDGTAQRKAFF
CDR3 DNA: TGCGCCAGCAGCCAAGATGGGACAGCCCAAAGGAAAGCTTTCTTT

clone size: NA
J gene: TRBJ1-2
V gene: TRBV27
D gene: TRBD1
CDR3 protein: CASRNRGLQNYGYTF
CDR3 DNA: TGTGCCAGCAGGAACAGGGGGCTGCAGAACTATGGCTACACCTTC